The rows below give T cell receptor beta chains drawn from one sample of a study of cytomegalovirus exposure and HLA in healthy donors. Clones were sequenced by immunoSEQ multiplex PCR, and TCRdb holds only the in-frame ones, with some missing. This table holds over 200,000 clones, approximately 80% found once. Sequencing used PBMCs. The receptors here all came from a woman aged 40 to 49 in good health and CMV-seronegative. Each CDR3 is given with its conserved first and last residue. Each record gives: J gene, V gene, CDR3 length, CDR3 protein.

>TRBJ2-7|TRBV28|14
CASSRQGDFHEQYF
>TRBJ2-7|TRBV5-4|15
CASSHSSASSYEQYF
>TRBJ2-2|TRBV4-3|15
CASSRGRLGTGELFF
>TRBJ2-1|TRBV7-6|17
CASSPSNSGAAYNEQFF
>TRBJ2-7|TRBV5-1|16
CASSLLNRGSSYEQYF
>TRBJ1-6|TRBV9|17
CASSVYGQSSYNSPLHF
>TRBJ1-2|TRBV20-1|11
CSAPRQGGYTF
>TRBJ1-5|TRBV28|17
CASSDRLTGLSNQPQHF
>TRBJ2-5|TRBV5-1|14
CASSLGSGQETQYF
>TRBJ1-3|TRBV28|15
CASREQGYSGNTIYF
>TRBJ1-1|TRBV15|13
CATSRGPNTEAFF
>TRBJ1-1|TRBV11-2|14
CASSLTGLRTEAFF
>TRBJ2-7|TRBV5-1|13
CASSPRDRGPQYF
>TRBJ1-2|TRBV6-1|15
CASSESLDRNYGYTF
>TRBJ1-1|TRBV29-1|10
CSVGSGPAFF
>TRBJ1-2|TRBV11-1|13
CASSLAANYGYTF
>TRBJ2-7|TRBV18|15
CASSLAAGALGEQYF
>TRBJ1-5|TRBV5-1|13
CASSQTGNQPQHF
>TRBJ1-5|TRBV10-1|12
CAFYQRYQPQHF
>TRBJ1-4|TRBV7-2|13
CASSLALREKLFF
>TRBJ1-3|TRBV7-9|13
CASSFGQGDTIYF
>TRBJ2-2|TRBV7-2|16
CASSPRGDLRPGELFF
>TRBJ2-3|TRBV19|17
CASSIDRTSGDTDTQYF
>TRBJ2-3|TRBV30|15
CAWSWRAGGSGTQYF
>TRBJ1-1|TRBV28|14
CASILLGRGTEAFF
>TRBJ1-2|TRBV5-8|15
CASSHRTGGPYGYTF
>TRBJ1-2|TRBV5-6|16
CASSSTGAAGVGGYTF
>TRBJ1-5|TRBV5-6|14
CASSFRGVGQPQHF
>TRBJ2-1|TRBV4-3|14
CASSEGQGLYEQFF
>TRBJ2-1|TRBV18|13
CASSPGPHNEQFF
>TRBJ1-1|TRBV7-9|17
CASSLVRGKLRDTEAFF
>TRBJ2-7|TRBV11-3|14
CASKPTGENYEQYF
>TRBJ1-5|TRBV7-3|14
CASSLTVRDQPQHF
>-|TRBV6-1|11
CASRLTYEQYF
>TRBJ1-4|TRBV28|15
CASSTSGSTNEKLFF
>TRBJ2-3|TRBV6-6|11
CASSLTDTQYF
>TRBJ1-2|TRBV7-2|13
CASSLKENYGYTF
>TRBJ2-1|TRBV7-2|15
CASSLISGGANEQFF
>TRBJ2-2|TRBV30|14
CAWSWNSGTGELFF
>TRBJ1-4|TRBV30|13
CAWSVQNYEKLFF
>TRBJ1-2|TRBV7-2|17
CASSLAPGMRGREGYTF
>TRBJ1-2|TRBV27|13
CASSFGQGNGYTF
>TRBJ1-2|TRBV5-4|14
CASSSGQGRYGYTF
>TRBJ2-5|TRBV30|11
CAWTGGETQYF
>TRBJ1-4|TRBV5-4|15
CASSLEPGMGEKLFF
>TRBJ1-6|TRBV5-6|14
CASSLEQENSPLHF
>TRBJ1-3|TRBV9|16
CASSAEGAGVGNTIYF
>TRBJ2-1|TRBV19|16
CASTSSDTQSYNEQFF
>TRBJ1-4|TRBV7-2|16
CASSPQGARTNEKLFF
>TRBJ1-1|TRBV5-4|13
CASSLQTNTEAFF
>TRBJ1-1|TRBV4-3|14
CASSAHRGTTEAFF
>TRBJ1-2|TRBV7-9|14
CASSSPIQGMGYTF
>TRBJ2-7|TRBV19|16
CASSINQGATIHEQYF
>TRBJ2-7|TRBV25-1|13
CASSEYKRGEQYF
>TRBJ2-7|TRBV5-1|14
CASSLGGGRPEQYF
>TRBJ1-4|TRBV28|13
CATSRGPSEKLFF